The clone carrying this TCR beta chain was recorded many times. MiXCR, applied by TCRdb to the 5' RACE reads, yields one record per CDR3 protein. The data show 25,000 to 40,000 distinct CDR3 sequences, 26% seen once. Germline V gene data show CDR1 as SGHRS and CDR2 as YFSETQ. The CDR3 covers 14 residues. V lost 4 bases to trimming and J lost 5 bases, with 15 bases between them. The V and J genes are TRBV5-1 and TRBJ2-5, with D perhaps TRBD2 (6 bases). The receptor's source is a female donor with breast cancer. Material for sequencing was naive CD4+ T cells sorted from a lymph node. Subset here: naive CD4+ T cells, CD4+CD45RA+CD25-. CDR3 in amino acids: CASSPGGRMETQYF. In DNA, the CDR3 is TGCGCCAGCAGCCCAGGAGGGAGAATGGAGACCCAGTACTTC.